The sample holds many counts of the clone carrying this TCR beta chain. Its specificity is not known. Molecular barcoded adaptors covering alpha/delta and beta/gamma chains were used on approximately 400 ng RNA. TCRdb re-derived calls from the reads in MiXCR, one entry per CDR3 protein. The sample contains 62,000 or so distinct CDR3 sequences, approximately 15% of which appear only once. This CDR3 comprises 12 residues. Germline CDR1 reads SEHNR; CDR2 reads FQNEAQ (reference sequence). V was shortened by 2 bases and J by 5 bases, with 7 bases between the two germline ends. The sample comes from a study of read filtering for tumor transcriptome and immune sequencing. Across the study: Whole-transcriptome libraries were prepared after DNase treatment. RNA-seq yielded only about 80 to 1,400 TCR reads, IR-seq about 4 to 10.27 million. Study results and limitations: The CD138-negative fraction was mixed bone marrow immune cells, not pure T cells.

The receptor comes from a donor at least 40 years old with multiple myeloma. The sample consisted of a population of CD138-negative cells sorted from bone marrow. The chain is built from TRBV7-9 and TRBJ2-7; D is uncertain. Here the CDR3 reads CASSLTYDEQYF. The CDR3 region has the DNA TGTGCCAGCAGCTTAACTTACGACGAGCAGTACTTC.